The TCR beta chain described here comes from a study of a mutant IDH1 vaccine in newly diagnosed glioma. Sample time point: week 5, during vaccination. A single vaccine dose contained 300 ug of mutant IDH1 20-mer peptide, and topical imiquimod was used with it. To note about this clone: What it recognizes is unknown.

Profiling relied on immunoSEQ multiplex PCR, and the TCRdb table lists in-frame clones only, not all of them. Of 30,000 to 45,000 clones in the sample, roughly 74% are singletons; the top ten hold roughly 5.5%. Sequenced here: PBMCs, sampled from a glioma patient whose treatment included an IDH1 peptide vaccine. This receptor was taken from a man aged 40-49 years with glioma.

The CDR3 protein is CASSAMGLSEAFF. CDR3 bases: TGCGCCAGCAGTGCTATGGGGCTTTCTGAAGCTTTCTTT. This chain links TRBV10-1 with TRBJ1-1; D is possibly TRBD1 (5 bases). The CDR3 runs 13 residues. Trimming took 4 bases from V and 6 from J, leaving 12 bases between them. Germline lookup yields CDR1 WNHNN and CDR2 SYGVQD (reference sequence).